Sequencing of this T cell receptor beta chain was carried out in a study of blood T cell repertoires in COVID-19. Study as a whole: Both acute and convalescent COVID-19 samples were obtained from the United States, Italy and Spain. PBMCs, B-cell-depleted T cells, or T cells were the source of the cDNA or gDNA that made up the material.

Libraries were prepared by immunoSEQ multiplex PCR; TCRdb keeps only in-frame clonotypes and omits some of them. The repertoire holds about 190,000 clones, roughly 80% seen once, with under 15% in the top ten. The sequence came from a woman aged 45 to 65 with acute or convalescent COVID-19. The sequencing input was peripheral blood.

DNA for the CDR3: TGTGCCAGCAGCCAAAAGGAAACTAGGACCCAGTACTTC. It translates to CASSQKETRTQYF. The V and J genes are TRBV6-2 or TRBV6-3 and TRBJ2-5; a possible D gene is TRBD2 (5 bases). Per the germline V gene, CDR1 is MNHEY and CDR2 is SVGEGT. CDR3 length: 13 amino acids. The V gene lost 6 bases and the J gene lost 7 bases, with 15 bases spanning the gap.